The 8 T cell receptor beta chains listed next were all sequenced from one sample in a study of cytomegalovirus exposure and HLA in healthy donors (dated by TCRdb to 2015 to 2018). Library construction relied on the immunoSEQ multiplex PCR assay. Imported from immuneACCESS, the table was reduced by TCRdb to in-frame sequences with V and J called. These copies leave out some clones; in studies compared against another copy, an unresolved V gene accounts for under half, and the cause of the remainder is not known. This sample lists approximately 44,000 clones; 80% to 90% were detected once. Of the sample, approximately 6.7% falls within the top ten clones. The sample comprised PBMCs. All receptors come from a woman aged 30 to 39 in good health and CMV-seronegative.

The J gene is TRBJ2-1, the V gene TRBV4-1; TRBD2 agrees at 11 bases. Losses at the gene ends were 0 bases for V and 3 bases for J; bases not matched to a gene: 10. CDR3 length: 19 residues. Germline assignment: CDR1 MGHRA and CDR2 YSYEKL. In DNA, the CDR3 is TGCGCCAGCAGCCAAGATGGGCTAGCGGGAGGTATTAGCTACAATGAGCAGTTCTTC. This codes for CASSQDGLAGGISYNEQFF.

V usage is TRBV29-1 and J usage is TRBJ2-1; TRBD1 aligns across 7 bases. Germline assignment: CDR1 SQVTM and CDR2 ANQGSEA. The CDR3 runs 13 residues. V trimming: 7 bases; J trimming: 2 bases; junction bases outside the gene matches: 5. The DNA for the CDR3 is TGCAGCGCACAGGGGATACCCTACAATGAGCAGTTCTTC. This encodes CSAQGIPYNEQFF.

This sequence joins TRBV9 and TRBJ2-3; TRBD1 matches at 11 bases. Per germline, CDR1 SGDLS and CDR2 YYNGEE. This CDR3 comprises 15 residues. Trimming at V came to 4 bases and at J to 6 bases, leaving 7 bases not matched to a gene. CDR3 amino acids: CASSLRDRGGDTQYF. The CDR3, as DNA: TGTGCCAGCAGCCTCCGGGACAGGGGGGGGGATACGCAGTATTTT.

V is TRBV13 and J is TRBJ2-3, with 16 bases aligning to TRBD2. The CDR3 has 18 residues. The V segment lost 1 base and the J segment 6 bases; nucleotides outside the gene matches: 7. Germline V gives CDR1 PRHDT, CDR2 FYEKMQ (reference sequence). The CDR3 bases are TGTGCCAGCAGCTTAGCGGGACTAGCGGGAGGGCCGGGGGATACGCAGTATTTT. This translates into CASSLAGLAGGPGDTQYF.

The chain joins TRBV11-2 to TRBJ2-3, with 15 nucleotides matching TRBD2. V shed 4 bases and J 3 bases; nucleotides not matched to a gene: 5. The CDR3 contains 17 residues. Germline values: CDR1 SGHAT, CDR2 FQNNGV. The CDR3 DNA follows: TGTGCCAGCAGCTGGACTAGCGGGAGGGCCGGGACAGATACGCAGTATTTT. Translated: CASSWTSGRAGTDTQYF.

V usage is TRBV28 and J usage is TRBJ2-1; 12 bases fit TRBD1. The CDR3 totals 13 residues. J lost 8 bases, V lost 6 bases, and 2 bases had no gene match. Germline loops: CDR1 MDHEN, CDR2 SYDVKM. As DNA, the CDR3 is TGTGCCAGCAGCGGGACAGGGGGCGATGAGCAGTTCTTC. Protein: CASSGTGGDEQFF. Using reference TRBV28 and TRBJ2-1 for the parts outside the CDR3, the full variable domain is DVKVTQSSRYLVKRTGEKVFLECVQDMDHENMFWYRQDPGLGLRLIYFSYDVKMKEKGDIPEGYSVSREKKERFSLILESASTNQTSMYLCASSGTGGDEQFFGPGTRLTVL.

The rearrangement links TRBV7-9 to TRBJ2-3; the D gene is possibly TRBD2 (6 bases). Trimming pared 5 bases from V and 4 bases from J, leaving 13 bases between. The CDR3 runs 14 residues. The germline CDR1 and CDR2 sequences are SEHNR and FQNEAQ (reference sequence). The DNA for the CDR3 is TGTGCCAGCAGCGGAGGGATCGGTGCAGATACGCAGTATTTT. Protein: CASSGGIGADTQYF.

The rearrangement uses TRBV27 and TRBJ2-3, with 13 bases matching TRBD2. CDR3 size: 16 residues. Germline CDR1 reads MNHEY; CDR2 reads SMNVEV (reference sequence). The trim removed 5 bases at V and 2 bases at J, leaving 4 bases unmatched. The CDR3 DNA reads TGTGCCAGCAGTCCCGGACTAGCGGGAGTCACAGATACGCAGTATTTT. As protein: CASSPGLAGVTDTQYF.